The clone carrying this TCR beta chain was seen a few times. No antigen is known for it. This record comes from a study of T cell repertoires in cytomegalovirus infection. Study at large: Indications of both CMV infection and matching HLA type were provided by public TCR beta signatures.

TCRdb fed the reads into MiXCR, producing one record per CDR3 protein. Counted here are 700,000 to 850,000 distinct CDR3 sequences, roughly 33% occurring once; the ten biggest clones make up about an eighth. Study-level findings and limits: The ex vivo response was dominated by HLA-C-restricted CMV-specific TCR beta clonotypes.

Sample: cultured CD8+ T cells from PBMCs, taken from culture after CMV antigen stimulation. The TCR sequence derives from a human donor in good health (CMV status not recorded). Some clones in this sample may be carry-over from other donors' samples.

CDR3 in amino acids: CASSLDTAGGPGEQFF. The DNA of the CDR3 is TGTGCCAGCAGCTTGGATACAGCGGGGGGGCCGGGTGAGCAGTTCTTC. The chain recombines TRBV5-4 with TRBJ2-1; 10 bases map to TRBD2. CDR3 length equals 16 residues. Germline CDR1 is SGHNT and CDR2 is YYREEE (reference sequence). Trimming cost V 0 bases and J 9 bases; bases outside gene matches: 9.